One sample yielded the 27 T cell receptor beta chains listed below, sequenced in a study of early T cells in non-severe SARS-CoV-2 infection. TCRdb re-analysed the 5' RACE reads in MiXCR, keeping a single row per CDR3 protein. The sample holds around 66,000 distinct CDR3 sequences, about 6% seen once. Specimen: whole blood, collected at baseline. The receptor set was obtained from an adult who was a healthcare worker with PCR-confirmed SARS-CoV-2 infection or an uninfected control (not recorded which).

A few counts support this clonotype. A junction boundary mismatches the germline segment, possibly from a read error. The V gene is TRBV20-1, the J gene TRBJ2-7, with D uncertain. CDR1 is DFQATT, CDR2 SNEGSKA, per germline (reference sequence). CDR3 length: 15 residues. CDR3 in DNA: TGCAGTGCTAGAGATGTGGGCCTCCCCACCTACGAGCACTACTTC. This gives the protein CSARDVGLPTYEHYF.

At least ten counts were recorded for this clonotype. J is TRBJ1-1 and V is TRBV28; TRBD1 matches 9 bases. The length of the CDR3 is 15 residues. Trimming at V came to 6 bases and at J to 0 bases, leaving 5 bases not matched to a gene. Germline loops: CDR1 MDHEN, CDR2 SYDVKM. In nucleotides, the CDR3 is TGTGCCAGCAGCCTAGGGACAGGGCTGAACACTGAAGCTTTCTTT. Amino acids: CASSLGTGLNTEAFF.

This clonotype was observed many times. The V call is TRBV7-8, the J call TRBJ1-6, with D perhaps TRBD1 (6 bases). CDR1 SGHVS and CDR2 FQNEAQ come from the germline V gene. This CDR3 contains 14 residues. V was shortened by 5 bases and J by 5 bases, with 10 bases between the two germline ends. The CDR3 bases are TGTGCCAGCAGCCTTACAGGGAATAATTCACCCCTCCACTTT. This gives the protein CASSLTGNNSPLHF. Using reference TRBV7-8 and TRBJ1-6 for the parts outside the CDR3, the full variable domain is GAGVSQSPRYKVAKRGQDVALRCDPISGHVSLFWYQQALGQGPEFLTYFQNEAQLDKSGLPSDRFFAERPEGSVSTLKIQRTQQEDSAVYLCASSLTGNNSPLHFGNGTRLTVT.

This clonotype appeared many times. The rearrangement links TRBV24-1 to TRBJ1-5; 7 bases line up with TRBD1. Germline lookup yields CDR1 KGHDR and CDR2 SFDVKD. The junction had 13 bases not matched to a gene; V was cut back by 11 bases and J by 1 base. The CDR3 loop spans 16 amino acids. CDR3 DNA sequence: TGTGCCAGCTTCCCGACAGGGAGGGCGAGCAATCAGCCCCAGCATTTT. Its translation: CASFPTGRASNQPQHF.

Many counts were recorded for this clonotype. The chain carries TRBV20-1 and TRBJ2-1, with D maybe TRBD2 (6 bases). Trimming pared 5 bases from V and 5 bases from J, leaving 10 bases between. Germline V lookup: CDR1 DFQATT, CDR2 SNEGSKA (reference sequence). The CDR3 contains 12 residues. Here the CDR3 DNA reads TGCAGTGCTGATAGCGGTAACAATGAGCAGTTCTTC. Amino acid sequence: CSADSGNNEQFF.

At least ten counts were recorded for this clonotype. The chain links TRBV29-1 to TRBJ1-1, with D possibly TRBD1 on 6 matching bases. The ends were cut back, 3 bases at V and 5 bases at J, with 13 bases in the middle. Germline CDR1 reads SQVTM; CDR2 reads ANQGSEA. This CDR3 has 13 residues. CDR3 sequence reads: CSVDRQGTTEAFF. CDR3 nucleotides: TGCAGCGTTGACCGGCAGGGGACAACTGAAGCTTTCTTT.

This clonotype was detected ten times or more. The chain links TRBV7-8 to TRBJ1-4, with a tentative D call TRBD1 (5 bases). Trimming cost V 6 bases and J 6 bases, with 14 bases left between them. The CDR3 loop spans 14 amino acids. CDR1 is SGHVS, CDR2 FQNEAQ, per germline. CDR3 amino acids: CASRLGVEHEKLFF. In DNA, the CDR3 is TGTGCCAGCAGACTAGGGGTGGAACATGAAAAACTGTTTTTT.

The sample holds many counts of this clonotype. The chain is built from TRBV7-2 and TRBJ1-2, with D possibly being TRBD1 (6 bases). Germline V gene sequence: CDR1 SGHTA, CDR2 FQGNSA. Trimming removed 5 bases at V and 0 bases at J, with 13 bases between. This CDR3 has 15 amino acids. The CDR3 reads CASSLWTASNYGYTF. The CDR3 DNA is TGTGCCAGCAGCCTATGGACAGCGTCTAACTATGGCTACACCTTC.

Ten or more counts support this clonotype. V usage is TRBV14 and J usage is TRBJ1-4, with no clear D. The germline gives CDR1 SGHDN, CDR2 FVKESK. The V end was cut by 1 base, the J end by 5 bases, with 11 bases between. The CDR3 has 15 amino acids. Written as DNA, the CDR3 is TGTGCCAGCAGCCAAGGCCCGGCCCGCAATGAAAAACTGTTTTTT. Amino acids: CASSQGPARNEKLFF.

This clonotype occurred a few times. The chain recombines TRBV6-1 with TRBJ1-6; 7 nucleotides agree with TRBD1. The germline gives CDR1 MNHNS, CDR2 SASEGT. V lost 7 bases, J lost 5 bases, and 5 bases stayed unmatched. The CDR3 contains 14 residues. The CDR3, as DNA: TGTGCCAGCACTCCGCAGGGGGATAATTCACCCCTCCACTTT. Translated, it gives CASTPQGDNSPLHF.

The rearrangement uses TRBV2 and TRBJ1-1; D gene uncertain. Germline CDR1 SNHLY, CDR2 FYNNEI. The CDR3 runs to 12 residues. Trimming took off 6 bases at V and 1 base at J, with 6 bases between the two ends. The CDR3 region is CASRSRNTEAFF. DNA of the CDR3: TGTGCCAGCAGGTCCAGGAACACTGAAGCTTTCTTT.

This clonotype was recorded many times. The chain has TRBV20-1 and TRBJ1-4; no clear D. The CDR3 contains 12 residues. Deletions cut 5 bases from V and 8 bases from J, with 12 bases between. CDR1 and CDR2 from the germline V gene are DFQATT and SNEGSKA (reference sequence). The chain's CDR3 is CSALWEGEKLFF. CDR3 in DNA: TGCAGTGCTCTGTGGGAAGGAGAAAAACTGTTTTTT.

This clonotype occurred many times. This chain links TRBV20-1 with TRBJ2-1; the match to TRBD2 covers 12 bases. Germline values: CDR1 DFQATT, CDR2 SNEGSKA (reference sequence). This CDR3 has 17 residues. Trimming took 0 bases from V and 2 from J; bases not matched to a gene: 5. The CDR3 region has the DNA TGCAGTGCTAGAGAGCTGGGACTAGCGGGCCCCTACAATGAGCAGTTCTTC. Translated, it gives CSARELGLAGPYNEQFF.

There are many counts of this clonotype. V is TRBV29-1 and J is TRBJ1-1; D remains unclear. The CDR3 sequence is 15 residues long. The V end was cut by 1 base, the J end by 0 bases, with 12 bases between. Germline V gene lookup returns CDR1 SQVTM and CDR2 ANQGSEA. The CDR3 sequence is CSVEARLSMNTEAFF. Here the CDR3 DNA reads TGCAGCGTTGAAGCCCGACTGTCCATGAACACTGAAGCTTTCTTT.

This clonotype was counted at least ten times. The rearrangement links TRBV5-1 to TRBJ2-1; 7 positions match TRBD2. With V trimmed by 4 bases and J by 4 bases, 8 bases remained unmatched. Germline V CDR1 and CDR2: SGHRS, YFSETQ. This CDR3 has 15 amino acids. The CDR3 nucleotides read TGCGCCAGCAGCCCGGCAGGACTAGGTTACAATGAGCAGTTCTTC. Protein: CASSPAGLGYNEQFF.

The V and J genes are TRBV29-1 and TRBJ2-7, with 7 bases aligning to TRBD2. Germline V gives CDR1 SQVTM, CDR2 ANQGSEA. The length of the CDR3 is 13 residues. V gave up 7 bases and J gave up 7 bases; unmatched junction bases: 13. The CDR3 here is CSGGMAGVGEQYF. The CDR3 DNA is TGCAGCGGCGGGATGGCGGGGGTTGGAGAGCAGTACTTC.

The chain recombines TRBV28 with TRBJ2-2; TRBD2 might be the D (5 bases). CDR1 is MDHEN and CDR2 is SYDVKM in the germline V gene. Trimming shortened V by 3 bases and J by 4 bases, and 12 bases separated the two germline ends. The CDR3 has 15 amino acids. CDR3 bases: TGTGCCAGCAGTTTTCGAGGGTACGGCACCGGGGAGCTGTTTTTT. Translating gives CASSFRGYGTGELFF.

This clonotype was seen a few times. This rearrangement joins TRBV28 to TRBJ2-3; 7 bases line up with TRBD2. The V and J ends lost 4 bases and 1 base, in that order; junction bases with no gene match: 14. The CDR3 extends over 18 amino acids. CDR1 MDHEN and CDR2 SYDVKM come from the germline V gene. As DNA, the CDR3 is TGTGCCAGCAGTTACCCCACCAAGGGCGGGAGCGGCACAGATACGCAGTATTTT. This sequence encodes CASSYPTKGGSGTDTQYF.

In its sample, this clonotype was seen many times. The rearrangement joins TRBV15 to TRBJ2-3, with D perhaps being TRBD1 or TRBD2 (5 bases each). The CDR3 length is 16 residues. Germline V lookup: CDR1 LNHNV, CDR2 YYDKDF (reference sequence). Trimming removed 0 bases at V and 3 bases at J, with 13 bases between. The CDR3 region has the DNA TGTGCCACCAGCAGAGATCCCACTAGGGGAACAGATACGCAGTATTTT. Translation gives CATSRDPTRGTDTQYF.

This clonotype has more than one count but fewer than ten. The chain has TRBV6-6 and TRBJ2-7, with TRBD1 matching 10 bases. V trimming: 5 bases; J trimming: 1 base; junction bases outside the gene matches: 8. The germline V gene encodes CDR1 MNHNY and CDR2 SVGAGI (reference sequence). CDR3 size: 16 residues. CDR3 in amino acids: CASSPTGTGVSYEQYF. The DNA for the CDR3 is TGTGCCAGCAGTCCAACCGGGACAGGGGTTTCCTACGAGCAGTACTTC.

This clonotype was detected many times. The J gene is TRBJ1-6, the V gene TRBV20-1; possibly TRBD1 for D (5 bases). The germline V and J ends were trimmed by 5 bases and 10 bases, with 21 bases remaining between them. The germline gives CDR1 DFQATT, CDR2 SNEGSKA (reference sequence). The CDR3 is 15 amino acids. This CDR3 reads CSARLRGREGSPLHF. The CDR3 bases are TGCAGTGCTCGACTACGTGGGAGAGAGGGGTCACCCCTCCACTTT.

This clonotype has ten or more counts. The rearrangement joins TRBV7-3 to TRBJ2-7, with D tentatively TRBD1 (5 bases). CDR3 length equals 15 residues. From germline, CDR1 is SGHTA and CDR2 FQGTGA. Between the trimmed V and J ends, which lost 1 base and 4 bases, there was a span of 14 bases. The chain's CDR3 is CASSLKGSATYEQYF. CDR3 coding DNA: TGTGCCAGCAGCTTAAAGGGGTCAGCTACTTACGAGCAGTACTTC.

This clonotype was picked up many times. V usage is TRBV10-2 and J usage is TRBJ2-7, with 10 bases matching TRBD1. From germline, CDR1 is WSHSY and CDR2 SAAADI. The CDR3 is 14 amino acids. V was clipped by 6 bases and J by 2 bases; unmatched bases: 4. Written as DNA, the CDR3 is TGCGCCAGCAGGTACGACAGGGGGCCCTACGAGCAGTACTTC. It encodes CASRYDRGPYEQYF.

This chain joins TRBV7-2 and TRBJ1-5, with TRBD1 identical over 9 bases. With 5 bases clipped from V and 6 bases from J, the junction kept 8 bases outside the gene matches. Per the germline V gene, CDR1 is SGHTA and CDR2 is FQGNSA. The CDR3 totals 15 residues. The CDR3 spells CASSKGQGRSQPQHF. CDR3 bases: TGTGCCAGCAGCAAGGGACAGGGTCGGAGTCAGCCCCAGCATTTT. Complete variable domain (other parts from reference TRBV7-2 and TRBJ1-5): GAGVSQSPSNKVTEKGKDVELRCDPISGHTALYWYRQSLGQGLEFLIYFQGNSAPDKSGLPSDRFSAERTGGSVSTLTIQRTQQEDSAVYLCASSKGQGRSQPQHFGDGTRLSIL.

This clonotype was seen many times. The genes are TRBV20-1 and TRBJ2-3; no firm D call. CDR3 length equals 13 residues. The ends were cut back, 3 bases at V and 4 bases at J, with 11 bases in the middle. Germline CDR1 reads DFQATT; CDR2 reads SNEGSKA (reference sequence). The CDR3 sequence is CSASLSLADTQYF. The CDR3 DNA reads as TGCAGTGCTAGTCTGAGTTTGGCAGATACGCAGTATTTT.

This clonotype was seen ten or more times. This rearrangement joins TRBV18 to TRBJ2-7, with D hard to call. Trimming pared 5 bases from V and 6 bases from J, leaving 11 bases between. From germline, CDR1 is KGHSH and CDR2 LQKENI. The length of the CDR3 is 12 residues. CDR3 nucleotides: TGTGCCAGCTCAAAGGAACTGGGCGAGCAGTACTTC. It translates to CASSKELGEQYF.

This clonotype was seen repeatedly, ten times or more. The chain is built from TRBV30 and TRBJ2-7; no clear D gene. The V end was cut by 0 bases, the J end by 2 bases, with 11 bases between. Looked up from germline, CDR1 is GTSNPN and CDR2 is SVGIG (reference sequence). The CDR3 runs 14 residues. The CDR3 protein is CAWSVVGGTYEQYF. CDR3 sequence (DNA): TGTGCCTGGAGTGTAGTCGGCGGAACCTACGAGCAGTACTTC.